This T cell receptor beta chain was recorded in a study of identical twins. The ends lost 0 bases at V and 2 bases at J; junction bases unmatched: 4. The CDR3 totals 14 residues. Germline assignment: CDR1 DFQATT and CDR2 SNEGSKA (reference sequence). TCRdb passed the 5' RACE reads through MiXCR, listing each CDR3 protein once. The repertoire includes hundreds of thousands of distinct CDR3 sequences, around a sixth of them detected once, and around 13% sits in the top ten. The sample was also linked to a second study, of T cells expressing NK-cell markers.

The sample comprised PBMCs. The chain couples TRBV20-1 to TRBJ2-7; 7 bases match TRBD2. This receptor was identified in a woman aged 18 to 35 in good health. The chain's CDR3 is CSARDLAATYEQYF. The CDR3 DNA reads as TGCAGTGCTAGAGATCTAGCGGCGACCTACGAGCAGTACTTC.